This section outlines one TCR beta chain sequence together with its context. What it binds is not known. This sample was taken from a study of chemoradiotherapy in HPV16-positive cancers. Repertoires were sampled repeatedly during chemoradiotherapy. Trimming cost V 4 bases and J 0 bases, with 8 bases left between them. In germline, CDR1 is SNHLY, CDR2 FYNNEI. The CDR3 is 14 residues long. Profiled with immunoSEQ multiplex PCR; TCRdb holds only in-frame clones, not every one. The sample shows 8,000 to 10,000 clones, about 71% of them seen only once. Study conclusions and caveats: Candidate HPV-specific clones and E7-related TCR motifs grew in tumor during treatment.

The chain employs TRBV2 and TRBJ2-3; TRBD2 is a possible D gene (6 bases). Collection of the sample occurred from a patient who underwent chemoradiotherapy. The TCR comes from a human donor with HPV-associated anogenital cancer. The CDR3 here is CASSAEGSTDTQYF. The CDR3 bases are TGTGCCAGCAGTGCGGAGGGGAGCACAGATACGCAGTATTTT.